This T cell receptor beta chain was sequenced in a study of CD8 T cells in Susac syndrome. RNA totalling about 0.45 to 1 ug underwent reverse transcription with random hexamers. TCRdb independently ran MiXCR on the immunoSEQ multiplex PCR reads; one entry per CDR3 protein. This sample has approximately 200,000 distinct CDR3 sequences, with 90% to 97% found just once. V lost 4 bases to trimming and J lost 3 bases, with 9 bases between them. Germline loops: CDR1 SGHTA, CDR2 FQGTGA. The CDR3 is made up of 13 amino acids. The sequence came from a human donor with multiple sclerosis. Sequenced input: CD4+ T cells from PBMCs. The chain couples TRBV7-3 to TRBJ1-1; D ambiguous. As DNA, the CDR3 is TGTGCCAGCAGCTCCACGGGTTACACTGAAGCTTTCTTT. Translated: CASSSTGYTEAFF.